This TCR beta chain emerged from a study of blood T cell repertoires in COVID-19 (dated by TCRdb to about 2020). Regarding the study in general: The collaborator samples originated in the United States, Italy and Spain and spanned the acute and convalescent phases of COVID-19. The material from the prospective study consisted of cDNA or gDNA derived from T cells, B-cell-depleted T cells, or PBMCs. The dataset comprised deeply sampled blood TCRbeta repertoires from subjects exposed to, actively infected with, or recovered from COVID-19. A freely available public database, intended as a resource for researchers studying the immune response to SARS-CoV-2, is where the repertoires were released. Samples were obtained from the ongoing ImmuneRACE study (first 160 participants) and from over 1,000 subjects provided by 6 global collaborators. Nearly every sample came with metadata listing a de-identified subject ID, COVID-19 status, age in years and sex. Where available, HLA class I and class II types were taken from metadata supplied by the sample provider and were not determined by assay-based typing. The study at large found these results: The quantity of clinical and demographic metadata differed by source and by participant and was supplied without curation.

TCRbeta CDR3 regions were amplified from genomic DNA by means of the immunoSEQ Assay, a bias-controlled multiplex PCR. The study's processing was this. The number of nucleated cells in each sample was estimated by amplification of reference gene primers within the assay. To quantify the absolute abundance of each unique TCRbeta CDR3 rearrangement, sequence reads were collapsed and filtered. For each sample, productive Simpson clonality was calculated as the square root of Simpson's diversity index over productive rearrangements. TCRdb carries this immuneACCESS record with in-frame sequences only. Its versions omit some clonotypes, under half of them owing to an unresolved V gene in the studies checked, with the rest unexplained. D and trimming were read from the DNA, whereas the V and J calls and clone size are those reported in that table. Here the sample has fewer than 130,000 clones; about 85% occur a single time. The top ten clones comprise around 2% of the sample.

Collaborating institutions collected whole blood in K2EDTA tubes following their own protocols. For TCRbeta analysis, collaborators shipped samples in one of three forms: frozen whole blood, isolated PBMCs, or DNA extracted from either of those sample types. Note on this clone: What this receptor recognizes is not known. Per-nucleotide qualities are absent, and no much larger clonotype sits a single base away.

Looking up the germline V gene (reference sequence) yields CDR1 LGHDT and CDR2 YNNKEL. The CDR3 runs 16 amino acids, cysteine and phenylalanine included. Only CDR3 DNA remains: 48 bases, in frame from the first base. V is pared back by 0 bases and J by 0 bases, with 11 bases lying between the germline termini. The material sequenced was peripheral blood. This TCR was sampled from a human donor in a cohort sampled during active COVID-19. The V and J genes are TRBV3-1 (or the pseudogene TRBV3-2) and TRBJ1-1, with the D gene not confidently named. The sequence in DNA is TGTGCCAGCAGCCAAGATCTTGGCCAGGTGAACACTGAAGCTTTCTTT. Its protein product is CASSQDLGQVNTEAFF.